This T cell receptor (beta chain) was captured by sequencing in a study of blood T cell repertoires in COVID-19. Study-wide background: The United States, Italy and Spain were the sources of the acute and convalescent COVID-19 samples. T cells, B-cell-depleted T cells, or PBMCs supplied cDNA or gDNA.

With 4 bases removed from V and 8 bases from J, the gap between germline ends came to 14 bases. This CDR3 spans 14 amino acids. Germline assignment: CDR1 PRHDT and CDR2 FYEKMQ (reference sequence). Authors' data handling: It was from reference gene primer amplification that nucleated cell counts were estimated. Using immunoSEQ multiplex PCR, the repertoire was profiled, and TCRdb retains in-frame clones only, with some absent. That table supplies the V and J calls and clone size; D and trimming were determined from the DNA. The repertoire consists of about 240,000 clones, with 75% to 90% occurring once and the leading ten covering roughly an eighth.

This clonotype was obtained from a woman aged 60-75 years with active or convalescent COVID-19. The sequenced material came from peripheral blood. V gene TRBV13 combines with J gene TRBJ1-4, with D maybe TRBD1 (6 bases). DNA for the CDR3: TGTGCCAGCAGCTCGACAGGAATTAGGGAAAAACTGTTTTTT. This gives the protein CASSSTGIREKLFF.